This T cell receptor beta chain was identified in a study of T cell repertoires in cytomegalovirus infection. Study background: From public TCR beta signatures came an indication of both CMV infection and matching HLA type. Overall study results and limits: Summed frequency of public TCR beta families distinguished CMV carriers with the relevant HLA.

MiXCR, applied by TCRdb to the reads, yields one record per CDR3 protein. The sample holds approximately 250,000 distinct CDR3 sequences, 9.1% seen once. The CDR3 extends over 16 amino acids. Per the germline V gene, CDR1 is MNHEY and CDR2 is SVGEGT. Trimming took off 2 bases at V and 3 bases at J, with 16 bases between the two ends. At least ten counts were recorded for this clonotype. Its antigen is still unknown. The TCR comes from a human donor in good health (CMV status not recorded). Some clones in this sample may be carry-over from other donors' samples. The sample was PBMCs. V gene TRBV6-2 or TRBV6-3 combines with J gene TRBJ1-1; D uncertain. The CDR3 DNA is TGTGCCAGCAGTTACGTTGGTTGGTTTGAGGACACTGAAGCTTTCTTT. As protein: CASSYVGWFEDTEAFF.